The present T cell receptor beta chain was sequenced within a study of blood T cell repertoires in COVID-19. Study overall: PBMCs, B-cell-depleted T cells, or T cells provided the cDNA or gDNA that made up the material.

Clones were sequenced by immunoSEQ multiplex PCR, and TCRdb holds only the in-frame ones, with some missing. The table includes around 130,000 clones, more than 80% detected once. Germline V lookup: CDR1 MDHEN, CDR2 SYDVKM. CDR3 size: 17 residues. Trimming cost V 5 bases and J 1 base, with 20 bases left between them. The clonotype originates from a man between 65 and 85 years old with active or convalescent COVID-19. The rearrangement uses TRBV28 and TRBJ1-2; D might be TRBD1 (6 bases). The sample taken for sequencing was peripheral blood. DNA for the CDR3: TGTGCCAGCAGTCTCGGGACGGGACAACTCGGTAACTATGGCTACACCTTC. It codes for CASSLGTGQLGNYGYTF.